This entry lists 7 T cell receptor beta chains sequenced from one sample in a study of OX40 agonist ivuxolimab in advanced cancers. The data were produced by immunoSEQ multiplex PCR, yet TCRdb's version contains in-frame clones alone and is incomplete. The table lists some 62,000 clones, approximately 90% of them singletons, with roughly 13% in the top ten. Material: CD4+ or CD8+ T cells sorted from blood, obtained in a trial of the OX40 agonist ivuxolimab. The receptor source for this set is an adult with an advanced solid tumor such as melanoma, head and neck, liver or kidney cancer.

This chain joins TRBV14 and TRBJ2-1; tentative D call: TRBD2 (6 bases). This CDR3 contains 16 residues. The V and J ends lost 3 bases and 7 bases respectively, with 19 bases between them. Germline assignment: CDR1 SGHDN and CDR2 FVKESK. CDR3 nucleotide sequence: TGTGCCAGCAGCCATAATCTCGGGCTAGCGACGAATGAGCAGTTCTTC. It specifies CASSHNLGLATNEQFF.

This rearrangement joins TRBV7-9 to TRBJ1-5; TRBD1 aligns across 7 bases. The trim removed 5 bases at V and 1 base at J, leaving 5 bases unmatched. This CDR3 has 15 amino acids. Germline CDR1 is SEHNR and CDR2 is FQNEAQ (reference sequence). The CDR3 nucleotides are TGTGCCAGCAGCCTTCAGGGGGGAAGCAATCAGCCCCAGCATTTT. Translated: CASSLQGGSNQPQHF.

The chain recombines TRBV4-2 with TRBJ1-2; 7 positions agree with TRBD1. The trim removed 4 bases at V and 3 bases at J, leaving 8 bases unmatched. This CDR3 region has 15 residues. Germline CDR1 LGHNA, CDR2 YNFKEQ. DNA for the CDR3: TGTGCCAGCAGCCCGACAGGGCTTGACGACTATGGCTACACCTTC. Its protein is CASSPTGLDDYGYTF.

The chain combines TRBV6-1 with TRBJ2-3; 14 positions agree with TRBD2. With V trimmed by 4 bases and J by 4 bases, 1 base remained unmatched. The germline gives CDR1 MNHNS, CDR2 SASEGT. The CDR3 has 15 amino acids. Here the CDR3 DNA reads TGTGCCAGCAGTGGACTAGCGGGAGGGCCAGATACGCAGTATTTT. This codes for CASSGLAGGPDTQYF.

The gene calls are TRBV4-2 and TRBJ2-7; a weak D match, TRBD1 (5 bases). The CDR3 is 15 residues long. Germline lookup yields CDR1 LGHNA and CDR2 YNFKEQ. V lost 0 bases to trimming and J lost 0 bases, with 9 bases between them. CDR3 bases: TGTGCCAGCAGCCAAGATTTGGACAACTCCTACGAGCAGTACTTC. Its translation is CASSQDLDNSYEQYF.

The V and J genes are TRBV12-5 and TRBJ2-1; TRBD2 might be the D (6 bases). The CDR3 runs to 14 residues. Trimming shortened V by 7 bases and J by 2 bases, and 12 bases separated the two germline ends. CDR1 is LGHNT, CDR2 FRNRAP, per germline. The chain's CDR3 is CASEVGGTYNEQFF. CDR3 DNA: TGTGCTAGTGAGGTCGGGGGTACCTACAATGAGCAGTTCTTC.

The rearrangement uses TRBV29-1 and TRBJ1-4, with D perhaps matching TRBD1 (6 bases). Germline CDR1 and CDR2: SQVTM and ANQGSEA. The ends were cut back, 6 bases at V and 2 bases at J, with 13 bases in the middle. This CDR3 spans 14 amino acids. In DNA form, the CDR3 reads TGCAGCGTCCACGAAACAGGGACTAATGAAAAACTGTTTTTT. Translation gives CSVHETGTNEKLFF.